This paragraph reports one T cell receptor beta chain. CDR1 is MNHEY, CDR2 SVGAGI, per germline. The CDR3 length is 14 residues. V dropped 6 bases and J dropped 4; count of bases not matched to a gene: 3. This entry belongs to a study of technical replicates of blood from several donors. Produced via immunoSEQ multiplex PCR; TCRdb's table is partial and in-frame only. The table lists tens of thousands of clones, around 90% of them singletons. J is TRBJ1-4 and V is TRBV6-5; 9 nucleotides match TRBD1. The sequence derives from a human donor in good health. The sample comprised T cells isolated from PBMCs. CDR3 in DNA: TGTGCCAGCAGAACAGGGGGCAATAATGAAAAACTGTTTTTT. Translation: CASRTGGNNEKLFF.